This T cell receptor (beta chain) was documented in a study of blood T cell repertoires in COVID-19. Study in general: Specimens from acute and convalescent COVID-19 originated in the United States, Italy and Spain. The analysed material was cDNA or gDNA that came from T cells, B-cell-depleted T cells, or PBMCs.

Per the original data handling: Nucleated cell number was recorded as an estimate derived from reference gene primer amplification. Clones were sequenced by immunoSEQ multiplex PCR, and TCRdb holds only the in-frame ones, with some missing. The V and J calls and clone size are taken from that table; D and trimming were inferred from the DNA. Of about 150,000 clones in the sample, 75% to 90% were seen once. From germline, CDR1 is LNHNV and CDR2 YYDKDF (reference sequence). The CDR3 is made up of 15 amino acids. The V and J ends lost 0 bases and 10 bases, in that order; junction bases with no gene match: 3.

The sample comprised peripheral blood. The chain employs TRBV15 and TRBJ1-4, with TRBD1 matching 12 bases. This TCR was sampled from a woman in her fifties or sixties with active COVID-19. CDR3 sequence: CATSREWGQGAKLFF. In DNA form, the CDR3 reads TGTGCCACCAGCAGAGAATGGGGACAGGGGGCAAAACTGTTTTTT. Together with reference TRBV15 and TRBJ1-4, the CDR3 gives the full variable domain: DAMVIQNPRYQVTQFGKPVTLSCSQTLNHNVMYWYQQKSSQAPKLLFHYYDKDFNNEADTPDNFQSRRPNTSFCFLDIRSPGLGDTAMYLCATSREWGQGAKLFFGSGTQLSVL.